This section outlines one TCR beta chain sequence together with its context. Other DNA sequences within the sample encode an identical CDR3. Using immunoSEQ multiplex PCR, the repertoire was profiled, and TCRdb retains in-frame clones only, with some absent. The sample holds over 150,000 clones, about 91% seen once. These data are taken from a study of control samples from healthy donors and cancer patients. Deletions cut 2 bases from V and 5 bases from J, with 6 bases between. This CDR3 spans 13 amino acids. Looked up from germline, CDR1 is LGHDT and CDR2 is YNNKEL (reference sequence). Sequencing was carried out using blood. This TCR was recovered from a middle-aged woman in good health. The chain couples TRBV3-1 (or the pseudogene TRBV3-2) to TRBJ2-2; D not resolved. The CDR3 DNA follows: TGTGCCAGCAGCCAATTTTTGACCGGGGAGCTGTTTTTT. Translated, it gives CASSQFLTGELFF.